The 18 T cell receptor beta chains in this list originate from one sample, sequenced in a study of shared clonotypes between healthy human individuals. Data came from immunoSEQ multiplex PCR; TCRdb stores just in-frame clones and leaves some out. There are approximately 710,000 clones in the sample; 90% occur only once, and 34% lies in the top ten. Input material: memory CD8+ T cells from PBMCs. Stated subset: CD45RO+ cells pooled with CCR7-negative TemRA cells. These TCRs come from a man aged 18-30 years in good health. Some clones in this sample may be carry-over from other donors' samples.

The CDR3 DNA reads TGTGCCATCAGTTTCCCGTCTGGAAACACCATATATTTT. This codes for CAISFPSGNTIYF. The J gene is TRBJ1-3, the V gene TRBV10-3; D is unresolved. V gave up 5 bases and J gave up 1 base, with 6 bases separating them. The CDR3 has 13 residues. CDR1 ENHRY and CDR2 SYGVKD come from the germline V gene.

V is TRBV9 and J is TRBJ2-1; D is perhaps TRBD2 (5 bases). Germline V gives CDR1 SGDLS, CDR2 YYNGEE. The CDR3 length is 15 residues. V lost 1 base and J 0 bases, leaving 8 bases between the germline ends. This chain's CDR3 is CASSVREHSYNEQFF. DNA for the CDR3: TGTGCCAGCAGCGTAAGGGAGCACTCCTACAATGAGCAGTTCTTC.

The chain employs TRBV4-3 and TRBJ1-1; D remains unclear. Looked up from germline, CDR1 is LGHNA and CDR2 is YSLEER. Trimming cost V 4 bases and J 0 bases, with 12 bases left between them. The CDR3 runs to 15 residues. CDR3 in amino acids: CASSLAFWMNTEAFF. The CDR3 DNA is TGCGCCAGCAGCCTTGCTTTCTGGATGAACACTGAAGCTTTCTTT.

The V and J genes are TRBV7-2 and TRBJ2-7; the D gene is possibly TRBD1 (5 bases). Germline loops: CDR1 SGHTA, CDR2 FQGNSA. V shed 3 bases and J shed 5 bases, with 11 bases lying between them. The CDR3 is 13 amino acids. DNA for the CDR3: TGTGCCAGCAGCTTCGACAGCGAGGACGAGCAGTACTTC. It encodes CASSFDSEDEQYF.

This chain uses TRBV27 with TRBJ2-3; 7 bases align to TRBD2. Trimming cost V 3 bases and J 4 bases; bases outside gene matches: 7. The CDR3 sequence is 15 residues long. CDR1 and CDR2 (germline): MNHEY, SMNVEV (reference sequence). CDR3: CASSFYAGDADTQYF. The CDR3 nucleotides are TGTGCCAGCAGTTTCTACGCGGGAGATGCAGATACGCAGTATTTT.

The chain employs TRBV9 and TRBJ1-2, with D possibly being TRBD1 (5 bases). The CDR3 has 15 residues. V lost 0 bases, J lost 0 bases, and 9 bases lay in between. The V gene's germline CDR1 is SGDLS and CDR2 YYNGEE. The CDR3 region is CASSVAREANYGYTF. DNA for the CDR3: TGTGCCAGCAGCGTAGCCAGGGAAGCTAACTATGGCTACACCTTC.

This clone turned up a few times. The sample carries other DNA sequences with the same CDR3. The rearrangement uses TRBV6-5 and TRBJ1-1; unclear D gene. The CDR3 consists of 13 residues. Germline V gene data show CDR1 as MNHEY and CDR2 as SVGAGI. Trimming stripped 1 base from V and 1 base from J, with 4 bases between. The CDR3 loop reads CASSYLGNTEAFF. CDR3 DNA: TGTGCCAGCAGTTACTTAGGGAACACTGAAGCTTTCTTT.

The chain is built from TRBV7-8 and TRBJ2-7; 7 bases align to TRBD1. Trimming cost V 4 bases and J 2 bases; bases outside gene matches: 5. CDR1 is SGHVS and CDR2 is FQNEAQ in the germline V gene. This CDR3 is 14 amino acids long. The CDR3 DNA sequence: TGTGCCAGCAGCTCAAGGGACAGTACCTACGAGCAGTACTTC. As protein: CASSSRDSTYEQYF.

The chain employs TRBV4-3 and TRBJ2-2, with 8 bases aligning to TRBD1. Trimming removed 3 bases from V and 3 bases from J; junction bases left unmatched: 6. The CDR3 spans 16 residues. Germline CDR1 LGHNA, CDR2 YSLEER. CDR3 DNA sequence: TGCGCCAGCAGCCAGGAGGACAGGGTGGACACCGGGGAGCTGTTTTTT. Translation gives CASSQEDRVDTGELFF.

The genes are TRBV27 and TRBJ1-1, with D tentatively TRBD1 (5 bases). This CDR3 has 13 amino acids. From germline, CDR1 is MNHEY and CDR2 SMNVEV (reference sequence). Trimming took off 0 bases at V and 9 bases at J, with 11 bases between the two ends. CDR3: CASSLSKAGKAFF. CDR3 sequence (DNA): TGTGCCAGCAGTTTATCGAAGGCAGGGAAAGCTTTCTTT.

The rearrangement joins TRBV21-1 to TRBJ2-7; TRBD2 is taken as the D call from the table, unchecked against the DNA. TRBV21-1 is assigned pseudogene status. CDR3 size: 19 residues. CDR3 bases: TGTGCCAGCAGCAAAGCGTATAGAAGCGCGGGAGGGCCCTCCTACGAGCAGTACTTC. Protein product: CASSKAYRSAGGPSYEQYF.

The chain has TRBV5-1 and TRBJ1-1; D call uncertain. V was pared by 4 bases and J by 1 base, with 11 bases between. CDR1 SGHRS and CDR2 YFSETQ come from the germline V gene. The CDR3 is made up of 14 amino acids. CDR3 residues: CASSTNLGNTEAFF. In nucleotides, the CDR3 is TGCGCCAGCAGCACCAATCTAGGGAACACTGAAGCTTTCTTT.

This clone was seen just once. The chain is built from TRBV4-1 and TRBJ2-5; D unresolved. CDR1 MGHRA and CDR2 YSYEKL come from the germline V gene. Trimming stripped 0 bases from V and 4 bases from J, with 6 bases between. This CDR3 has 13 amino acids. The CDR3 bases are TGCGCCAGCAGCCAAGATTATGGAGAGACCCAGTACTTC. It specifies CASSQDYGETQYF.

The rearrangement links TRBV6-1 to TRBJ2-5; 11 positions agree with TRBD1. This CDR3 has 16 residues. Trimming at V came to 2 bases and at J to 5 bases, leaving 7 bases not matched to a gene. Germline lookup yields CDR1 MNHNS and CDR2 SASEGT. The CDR3 region is CASSESQGQGGETQYF. The CDR3 bases are TGTGCCAGCAGTGAATCCCAGGGACAGGGGGGGGAGACCCAGTACTTC.

V is TRBV28 and J is TRBJ1-1; maybe TRBD1 (5 bases). V lost 6 bases and J 7 bases, leaving 15 bases between the germline ends. The CDR3 spans 13 residues. Germline CDR1 is MDHEN and CDR2 is SYDVKM. The CDR3 loop is CASSVQEPDEAFF. In nucleotides, the CDR3 is TGTGCCAGCAGCGTACAGGAACCCGATGAAGCTTTCTTT.

The chain recombines TRBV9 with TRBJ2-1; no clear D. With 3 bases removed from V and 6 bases from J, the gap between germline ends came to 7 bases. The CDR3 consists of 12 residues. CDR1 is SGDLS and CDR2 is YYNGEE in the germline V gene. CDR3 sequence: CASSDSGNEQFF. The CDR3 DNA is TGTGCCAGCAGCGACAGTGGCAATGAGCAGTTCTTC.

This clone came up once. This chain uses TRBV6-5 with TRBJ2-2; no firm D call. The CDR3 totals 16 residues. V was clipped by 0 bases and J by 0 bases, with 8 bases between them. Germline-derived CDR1 and CDR2 are MNHEY and SVGAGI. CDR3 amino acids: CASSYSRVTNTGELFF. CDR3 DNA sequence: TGTGCCAGCAGTTACTCGAGAGTGACGAACACCGGGGAGCTGTTTTTT.

This clone was found once. The chain is built from TRBV5-6 and TRBJ2-7; the D gene is possibly TRBD2 (6 bases). This CDR3 contains 15 residues. V lost 4 bases, J lost 6 bases, and 20 bases lay in between. Germline V gene lookup returns CDR1 SGHDT and CDR2 YYEEEE. The CDR3 DNA reads as TGTGCCAGCAGCGCGGGGTACAGCGGGTTCTCCGAGCAGTACTTC. Translating gives CASSAGYSGFSEQYF. Looking up the rest from reference TRBV5-6 and TRBJ2-7 gives the full variable domain: DAGVTQSPTHLIKTRGQQVTLRCSPKSGHDTVSWYQQALGQGPQFIFQYYEEEERQRGNFPDRFSGHQFPNYSSELNVNALLLGDSALYLCASSAGYSGFSEQYFGPGTRLTVT.